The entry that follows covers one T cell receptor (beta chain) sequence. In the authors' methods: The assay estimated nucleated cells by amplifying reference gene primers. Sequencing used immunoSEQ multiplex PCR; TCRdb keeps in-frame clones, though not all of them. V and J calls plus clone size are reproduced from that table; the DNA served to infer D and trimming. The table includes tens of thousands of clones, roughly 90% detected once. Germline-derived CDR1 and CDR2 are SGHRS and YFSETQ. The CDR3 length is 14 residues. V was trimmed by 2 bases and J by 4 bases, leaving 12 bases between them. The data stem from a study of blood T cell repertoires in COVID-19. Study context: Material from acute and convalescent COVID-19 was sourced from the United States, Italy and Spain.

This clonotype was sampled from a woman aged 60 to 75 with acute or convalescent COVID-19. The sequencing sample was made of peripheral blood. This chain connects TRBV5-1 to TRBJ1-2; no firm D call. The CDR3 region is CASSFNTGSYGYTF. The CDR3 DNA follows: TGCGCCAGCAGCTTCAATACGGGGTCCTATGGCTACACCTTC.